This T cell receptor beta chain was profiled in a study of T cell responses to AZD1222 COVID-19 vaccine. Whole-study findings and limits: Spike-wide coverage was observed for vaccine-associated CD4 TCRs, with dominant responses at 160-218 and 743-854.

On this clone: The antigen is unknown.

The trim removed 4 bases at V and 3 bases at J, leaving 3 bases unmatched. The V gene's germline CDR1 is SNHLY and CDR2 FYNNEI. The CDR3 extends over 15 amino acids. Some clones are missing from TCRdb's copy, which holds only in-frame ones; the method was immunoSEQ multiplex PCR. Here the sample table reports about 140,000 clones. This chain links TRBV2 with TRBJ1-6, with TRBD1 matching over 7 bases. The sequencing sample was made of peripheral blood. The receptor's source is an adult in good health. The CDR3 sequence: CASSAGTDYNSPLHF. The DNA for the CDR3 is TGTGCCAGCAGTGCCGGGACAGACTATAATTCACCCCTCCACTTT.